A selection of T cell receptor beta chains follows, all from one sample in a study of naive and memory T cell subsets. TCRdb re-derived calls from the UMI-ligation and nested PCR reads in MiXCR, one entry per CDR3 protein. Of more than 100,000 distinct CDR3 sequences listed, 36% were seen once; the top ten hold roughly 0.9%. Sequenced sample: central memory CD4+ T cells from blood. The receptors were sampled from a human donor in good health. Both conserved end residues are part of each CDR3. Each record gives: J gene, D gene, V gene, clone size, CDR3 protein. A D gene is named only where the DNA matches it firmly. Clone size, where shown, is once, few, many, or a class for clones that have expanded.

J: TRBJ1-1; D: NA; V: TRBV14; size: NA; CDR3: CASSQELNINTEAFF
J: TRBJ2-3; D: NA; V: TRBV10-2; size: NA; CDR3: CAGSLRGYTQYF
J: TRBJ2-7; D: TRBD2; V: TRBV27; size: NA; CDR3: CASCASGRSLGEQYF
J: TRBJ1-1; D: NA; V: TRBV11-2; size: NA; CDR3: CASSLGWRRTEAFF
J: TRBJ2-7; D: NA; V: TRBV28; size: few; CDR3: CASSVQVYEQYF
J: TRBJ1-2; D: TRBD1; V: TRBV6-6; size: NA; CDR3: CASSPTGTGKGNYGYTF
J: TRBJ2-1; D: NA; V: TRBV7-2; size: few; CDR3: CASSSPGSRYNEQFF
J: TRBJ1-2; D: NA; V: TRBV7-9; size: NA; CDR3: CASSLQGTYGYTF
J: TRBJ2-2; D: NA; V: TRBV19; size: NA; CDR3: CASSISGSGTGELFF
J: TRBJ1-5; D: TRBD1; V: TRBV20-1; size: NA; CDR3: CSAQTGVQPQHF
J: TRBJ2-7; D: TRBD1; V: TRBV6-6; size: once; CDR3: CASRSTWTGIYEQYF
J: TRBJ2-2; D: NA; V: TRBV3-1; size: many; CDR3: CASSQELKNTGELFF
J: TRBJ2-3; D: NA; V: TRBV7-2; size: many; CDR3: CASSSYTDTQYF
J: TRBJ1-4; D: TRBD1; V: TRBV6-6; size: NA; CDR3: CASSQGQGTNEKLFF
J: TRBJ2-4; D: NA; V: TRBV7-2; size: few; CDR3: CASSLDPVARGAPDGNIQYF
J: TRBJ1-2; D: NA; V: TRBV6-1; size: NA; CDR3: CASVKGDAGYGYTF
J: TRBJ2-5; D: TRBD1; V: TRBV7-2; size: NA; CDR3: CASSVGTALETQYF